These T cell receptor beta chains were read from a single sample in a study of preoperative IRX-2 immunotherapy in early breast cancer. TCRdb's copy holds only in-frame clones and misses some; the assay was immunoSEQ multiplex PCR. The sample records roughly 43,000 clones, less than 95% being singletons. The sequenced sample was tumor tissue, obtained after IRX-2 immunotherapy. These receptor sequences come from a human donor with breast cancer. Each CDR3 is given with its conserved first and last residue. A D gene is named only where the DNA matches it firmly. A row's size may be missing; if present it is once, few, many or a size class.

d_gene	v_gene	abundance	j_gene	CDR3nt	CDR3aa
.	TRBV28	.	TRBJ1-2	TGTGCCAGCAGTTCCTCTCTTCCCTTTTCCAAGTATGGCTACACCTTC	CASSSSLPFSKYGYTF
TRBD1	TRBV4-2	once	TRBJ1-5	TGTGCCAGCCATAAAGGGACAGGGAGTCAGCCCCAGCATTTT	CASHKGTGSQPQHF
.	TRBV11-3	.	TRBJ1-1	TGTGCCAGCAGCTCGGGACCGGGAACTGAAGCTTTCTTT	CASSSGPGTEAFF
.	TRBV7-8	.	TRBJ2-1	TGTGCCAGCAGCTTAGTGGTGAGCTCCTACAATGAGCAGTTCTTC	CASSLVVSSYNEQFF
TRBD2	TRBV4-3	.	TRBJ2-1	TGCGCCAGCAGCGGCGGGGGGGTAACAGCCTACAATGAGCAGTTCTTC	CASSGGGVTAYNEQFF
.	TRBV5-1	.	TRBJ2-3	TGCGCCAGCAGCTCATGGGAGCGGAGGGGAGATACGCAGTATTTT	CASSSWERRGDTQYF
.	TRBV19	once	TRBJ1-5	TGTGCCAGTTGCCGGGGTGCCTCTAGAAATCAGCCCCAGCATTTT	CASCRGASRNQPQHF
.	TRBV6-4	.	TRBJ2-5	TGTGCCAGCACCGCTCAGAGACTGGGCCAAGAGACCCAGTACTTC	CASTAQRLGQETQYF
TRBD2	TRBV11-2	.	TRBJ2-3	TGTGCCAGCAGCCCTAGCGGGGGGTGGGATACGCAGTATTTT	CASSPSGGWDTQYF
TRBD2	TRBV27	.	TRBJ2-3	TGTGCCAGCAGTTTATCGACTAGCCTGGTTACGCAGTATTTT	CASSLSTSLVTQYF
TRBD2	TRBV27	.	TRBJ2-1	TGTGCCAGCAGTGCGACCCCCCTAGCGGATGAGCAGTTCTTC	CASSATPLADEQFF
.	TRBV4-3	.	TRBJ1-1	TGCGCCAGCAGCTTCGGAGACGGGCGCACTGAAGCTTTCTTT	CASSFGDGRTEAFF
TRBD1	TRBV6-6	.	TRBJ2-2	TGTGCCAGCAGTCGGGGACAGGGGGGCACCGGGGAGCTGTTTTTT	CASSRGQGGTGELFF
TRBD2	TRBV11-2	once	TRBJ2-2	TGTGCCAGCAGCTTAGATGTTCCACTAGCGGGGGGGCCCAGCGGGGAGCTGTTTTTT	CASSLDVPLAGGPSGELFF
TRBD1	TRBV7-6	.	TRBJ1-5	TGTGCCAGCAGCGACAGGGGGCTCGGCAATCAGCCCCAGCATTTT	CASSDRGLGNQPQHF
.	TRBV6-5	.	TRBJ2-1	TGTGCCAGCAGTCCTCGACTGGCAAGGTATGAGCAGTTCTTC	CASSPRLARYEQFF
TRBD2	TRBV7-3	.	TRBJ2-3	TGTGCCAGCAGCTTGGGGCTAGCGGGGACCCGGACGCAGTATTTT	CASSLGLAGTRTQYF
TRBD1	TRBV28	.	TRBJ1-2	TGTGCCAGTGGACAGGGAGCTAACTATGGCTACACCTTC	CASGQGANYGYTF
.	TRBV5-1	.	TRBJ2-1	TGCGCCAGCAGCGGGAGAGGTGGCGGCACGAGCTCCTACAATGAGCAGTTCTTC	CASSGRGGGTSSYNEQFF
.	TRBV19	.	TRBJ2-2	TGTGCCAGTAGGGGGAACACCGGGGAGCTGTTTTTT	CASRGNTGELFF
.	TRBV11-2	.	TRBJ2-5	TGTGCCAGCAGCTTCAGCCTCCCAGAGACCCAGTACTTC	CASSFSLPETQYF
TRBD1	TRBV4-1	.	TRBJ1-1	TGCGCCAGCAGCCAAGACAGGGGGAGAAGGGGGACTGAAGCTTTCTTT	CASSQDRGRRGTEAFF
TRBD2	TRBV4-1	.	TRBJ2-5	TGCGCCAGCAGCCAGGGGGGCACTAGCGGGCCTAAATACCAAGAGACCCAGTACTTC	CASSQGGTSGPKYQETQYF
TRBD2	TRBV19	.	TRBJ2-3	TGTGCCAGTAGTATAGGGTTGGGGGAGGGCCGCAGAGATACGCAGTATTTT	CASSIGLGEGRRDTQYF
.	TRBV7-8	.	TRBJ1-2	TGTGCCAGCAGCCCGTACGACAGGAGCAACTATGGCTACACCTTC	CASSPYDRSNYGYTF
.	TRBV2	.	TRBJ2-5	TGTGCCAGCAGTGAGGGTATAGGGGAGACCCAGTACTTC	CASSEGIGETQYF
.	TRBV7-8	.	TRBJ1-4	TGTGCCAGCAGCACCATGCTGACAGGCCCGTTTAATGAAAAACTGTTTTTT	CASSTMLTGPFNEKLFF
.	TRBV19	.	TRBJ2-2	TGTGCCAGTAGTATCGATCGGCTCTCGAACACCGGGGAGCTGTTTTTT	CASSIDRLSNTGELFF
TRBD2	TRBV4-2	.	TRBJ2-1	TGTGCCAGCAGCCAAGCGGGGACTAGCGACTACAATGAGCAGTTCTTC	CASSQAGTSDYNEQFF
.	TRBV7-9	.	TRBJ2-1	TGTGCCAGCAGCCCCCCGGGGTGGCAGCAGTTCTTC	CASSPPGWQQFF
.	TRBV7-3	.	TRBJ2-2	TGTGCCAGCAGCTTAGCCTCCCCGAACACCGGGGAGCTGTTTTTT	CASSLASPNTGELFF
TRBD1	TRBV6-6	.	TRBJ2-1	TGTGCCAGCAGTTGGGGACAGGGCAATGAGCAGTTCTTC	CASSWGQGNEQFF
TRBD2	TRBV11-3	.	TRBJ2-7	TGTGCCAGCAGCTTAGGCGTTAGCGGGGTCTACGAGCAGTACTTC	CASSLGVSGVYEQYF